This is a list of T cell receptor beta chains from one sample in a study of shared clonotypes between healthy human individuals. The protocol was immunoSEQ multiplex PCR, while the TCRdb copy is restricted to in-frame clones and leaves out a portion. Among 2.3 million or so clones listed, 90% to 95% were seen once. Sequencing was done on a sample of naive CD4+ T cells from PBMCs. The receptors originated from a man younger than 35 in good health. Some clones in this sample may be carry-over from other donors' samples. Each CDR3 is given with its conserved first and last residue. Fields, in order: D gene, V gene, clone size, J gene, CDR3 protein. A D gene is named only where the DNA matches it firmly. The size entry is marked missing in some rows and otherwise reads once, few, many or a size class.

>TRBD2|TRBV7-2|NA|TRBJ2-1
CASSVAGAYNEQFF
>NA|TRBV5-1|NA|TRBJ2-3
CASSLTSGDTDTQYF
>NA|TRBV27|NA|TRBJ2-7
CASSLRPSTYEQYF
>TRBD1|TRBV7-9|NA|TRBJ2-7
CASSLRRGTGGDEQYF
>NA|TRBV5-1|NA|TRBJ2-7
CASSPPSSYEQYF
>TRBD1|TRBV10-2|few|TRBJ1-5
CASTLTGEQPQHF
>TRBD1|TRBV11-3|once|TRBJ2-1
CASSPRQGSYNEQFF
>NA|TRBV19|NA|TRBJ2-6
CASKQGSGANVLTF
>NA|TRBV5-1|once|TRBJ2-5
CASSVAGGPSVQETQYF
>TRBD1|TRBV6-6|NA|TRBJ1-3
CASSPLGRGSGNTIYF
>NA|TRBV6-1|once|TRBJ2-3
CASRTGPTDTQYF
>TRBD1|TRBV28|NA|TRBJ2-2
CATRRQGAGTGELFF
>TRBD1|TRBV29-1|NA|TRBJ2-1
CSVAKKGTGRNEQFF
>TRBD1|TRBV7-3|few|TRBJ1-1
CASSLTGGRNTEAFF
>TRBD1|TRBV5-1|once|TRBJ2-1
CASSFQGVRNNEQFF
>NA|TRBV5-6|NA|TRBJ2-3
CASSYKTPHYTDTQYF
>TRBD2|TRBV2|NA|TRBJ2-3
CASSYAGSGRENTQYF
>NA|TRBV27|NA|TRBJ1-1
CASSPPRQTGGTEAFF
>TRBD1|TRBV19|NA|TRBJ1-2
CASSIGLTGTYGYTF
>TRBD1|TRBV30|NA|TRBJ2-5
CAWTMWGQGGAETQYF
>NA|TRBV5-6|once|TRBJ1-2
CASRASLDRNYGYTF
>TRBD2|TRBV19|NA|TRBJ2-7
CASSPPGLAGPEQYF
>TRBD1|TRBV5-1|NA|TRBJ2-1
CASSSPGQGNEQFF
>TRBD2|TRBV7-3|NA|TRBJ2-7
CASPWVAGPYEQYF
>NA|TRBV30|NA|TRBJ1-2
CAWNPGGSYGYTF